A selection of T cell receptor beta chains follows, all from one sample in a study of CD8+ T cells in alopecia areata. Sequenced by immunoSEQ multiplex PCR; TCRdb stores in-frame clones only, minus some. Among approximately 99,000 clones listed, roughly 59% were seen once. Specimen: CD8+ T cells sorted from blood. Source of these receptors: a human donor in good health. Both conserved end residues are part of each CDR3. A D gene is named only where the DNA matches it firmly. Clone size is not always given. Where it is, it says once, few, many or a class for expanded clones.

v_call	clone_size	d_call	j_call	cdr3_nt	cdr3_aa
TRBV5-6	NA	NA	TRBJ1-1	TGTGCCAGCAGCACGGGAGTTGGCACTGAAGCTTTCTTT	CASSTGVGTEAFF
TRBV7-9	NA	NA	TRBJ2-6	TGTGCCAGCAGCGCCCTACAGGAGACCTCTGGGGCCAACGTCCTGACTTTC	CASSALQETSGANVLTF
TRBV4-2	NA	NA	TRBJ1-3	TGTGCCAGCAGCCAAGAAGGTTCGGTCTCTGGAAACACCATATATTTT	CASSQEGSVSGNTIYF
TRBV7-9	NA	TRBD2	TRBJ2-1	TGTGCCAGCAGCCCATTACTAGCGGGGGCCGACAATGAGCAGTTCTTC	CASSPLLAGADNEQFF
TRBV28	few	NA	TRBJ1-4	TGTGCCAGCAGTTCAGAAAAACTGTTTTTT	CASSSEKLFF
TRBV11-2	NA	NA	TRBJ2-7	TGTGCCAGCAGCATAGGACAGACCTACGAGCAGTACTTC	CASSIGQTYEQYF
TRBV11-2	few	NA	TRBJ2-7	TGTGCCAGCAGCTTAGATACGGTCTACGAGCAGTACTTC	CASSLDTVYEQYF
TRBV2	NA	TRBD1	TRBJ1-2	TGTGCCAGCAGTGCTGGGACAGGGGCCGCGTATGGCTACACCTTC	CASSAGTGAAYGYTF
TRBV15	NA	TRBD1	TRBJ1-4	TGTGCCACCAGCAGATACAGGGGTGCGGGGGAAAAACTGTTTTTT	CATSRYRGAGEKLFF
TRBV4-1	NA	NA	TRBJ2-7	TGCGCCAGCAGCCAAGAATACAGGGAGTCCTACGAGCAGTACTTC	CASSQEYRESYEQYF
TRBV9	NA	NA	TRBJ2-3	TGTGCCAGCACCCCATTTGAGCGGAGGGGATTTACAGATACGCAGTATTTT	CASTPFERRGFTDTQYF
TRBV5-1	NA	NA	TRBJ2-3	TGCGCCAGCAGCTTGACAGATACGCAGTATTTT	CASSLTDTQYF
TRBV28	NA	NA	TRBJ2-7	TGTGCCACCACCGTTGCGCAGTCCATCTCCTACGAGCAGTACTTC	CATTVAQSISYEQYF
TRBV6-5	NA	TRBD1	TRBJ2-2	TGTGCCAGCAGTTCGGGGGACAGGGGGCCCACCGGGGAGCTGTTTTTT	CASSSGDRGPTGELFF
TRBV27	NA	NA	TRBJ1-1	TGTGCCAGCAGTTTATCCCGAACAGACTACACTGAAGCTTTCTTT	CASSLSRTDYTEAFF
TRBV13	few	NA	TRBJ1-2	TGTGCCAGCAGCCTAGGATTGGGGGGGCAGAGCGGCTACACCTTC	CASSLGLGGQSGYTF
TRBV19	once	TRBD1	TRBJ1-2	TGTGCCAGTAGTATGATGACAGGGGCATATGGCTACACCTTC	CASSMMTGAYGYTF
TRBV6-6	NA	NA	TRBJ1-5	TGTGCCAGCAGTTACTCCGACAGCACTAGCAATCAGCCCCAGCATTTT	CASSYSDSTSNQPQHF
TRBV30	NA	NA	TRBJ2-5	TGTGCCTGGAGTATACAGGGTCCAGAGACCCAGTACTTC	CAWSIQGPETQYF
TRBV7-2	NA	NA	TRBJ2-7	TGTGCCAGCAGCGAACACGGGAATAAGGAATACGAGCAGTACTTC	CASSEHGNKEYEQYF
TRBV29-1	NA	NA	TRBJ1-2	TGCAGCGTTGAAGGGGGCTACTTAGACTATGGCTACACCTTC	CSVEGGYLDYGYTF
TRBV2	NA	TRBD2	TRBJ2-7	TGTGCCATCATTAGGACTAGCTCCTACGAGCAGTACTTC	CAIIRTSSYEQYF
TRBV27	NA	TRBD1	TRBJ1-1	TGTGCCAGCGGGGACAGGGGGCGAACTGAAGCTTTCTTT	CASGDRGRTEAFF
TRBV9	NA	NA	TRBJ1-1	TGTGCCAGCAGCGGAGGGGACTCGTTTACGGGCACTGAAGCTTTCTTT	CASSGGDSFTGTEAFF
TRBV5-1	NA	NA	TRBJ2-2	TGCGCCAGCAGCTTCAGGCTAGCAACTTACACCGGGGAGCTGTTTTTT	CASSFRLATYTGELFF
TRBV4-1	NA	TRBD2	TRBJ2-2	TGCGCCAGCAGTTTCGCCCCCAGGGAGGGGAACACCGGGGAGCTGTTTTTT	CASSFAPREGNTGELFF